Shown below are 3 T cell receptor beta chains from a single sample sequenced in a study of OX40 agonist ivuxolimab in advanced cancers. Library creation used the immunoSEQ multiplex PCR assay. Imported from immuneACCESS, the table was reduced by TCRdb to in-frame sequences with V and J called. These copies leave out some clones; in studies compared against another copy, an unresolved V gene accounts for under half, and the cause of the remainder is not known. Counted in this sample were some 80,000 clones; roughly 90% of them appeared once. The top ten clones comprise around 0.4% of the sample. Sequenced here: CD4+ or CD8+ T cells sorted from blood, sampled in a trial of the OX40 agonist ivuxolimab. These TCRs come from an adult with an advanced solid tumor such as melanoma, head and neck, liver or kidney cancer.

The V call is TRBV27, the J call TRBJ2-6, with D tentatively TRBD2 (6 bases). This CDR3 spans 18 amino acids. The germline gives CDR1 MNHEY, CDR2 SMNVEV (reference sequence). Trimming removed 2 bases at V and 2 bases at J, with 16 bases between. The CDR3 DNA is TGTGCCAGCAGTTTACGAAGCGGGCGGTCGACTGGGGCCAACGTCCTGACTTTC. Translating gives CASSLRSGRSTGANVLTF.

The J gene is TRBJ2-3, the V gene TRBV10-1; D ambiguous. Trimming removed 1 base at V and 6 bases at J, with 2 bases between. This CDR3 spans 11 amino acids. Per germline, CDR1 WNHNN and CDR2 SYGVQD (reference sequence). The CDR3 here is CASSEFDTQYF. CDR3 nucleotides: TGCGCCAGCAGTGAGTTTGATACGCAGTATTTT.

V and J are TRBV4-3 and TRBJ2-7; D is possibly TRBD2 (6 bases). Trimming took off 7 bases at V and 1 base at J, with 23 bases between the two ends. The CDR3 contains 17 residues. The germline V gene encodes CDR1 LGHNA and CDR2 YSLEER. The CDR3 DNA reads as TGCGCCAGCACGCCGCCCGGCGGGATCAGAAAATCCTACGAGCAGTACTTC. Its translation is CASTPPGGIRKSYEQYF.